These 25 T cell receptor beta chains were sequenced from one sample in a study of tumor T cells in aggressive B-cell lymphoma. The repertoire was sequenced with immunoSEQ multiplex PCR; TCRdb's copy has only in-frame clones and lacks some. In the table there are thousands of clones, more than 65% of which are singletons. Sequenced input: tumor tissue. The receptors stem from an adult with diffuse large B cell lymphoma.

This clone was observed a few times. CDR3 DNA: TGTGCCAGCAGCTTATACCGAGGTGAAGCTTTCTTT. It specifies CASSLYRGEAFF. The V call is TRBV11-2, the J call TRBJ1-1; no definite D call. CDR1 SGHAT and CDR2 FQNNGV come from the germline V gene. This CDR3 is 12 amino acids long. The V end lost 2 bases, the J end lost 7 bases, and 8 bases lay between the germline ends.

Details on this clone: The junction departs from the called germline gene at one end, perhaps through a read error. The rearrangement uses TRBV7-7 and TRBJ2-2; possibly TRBD1 for D (5 bases). Looked up from germline, CDR1 is SSHAT and CDR2 is FNYEAQ (reference sequence). The CDR3 loop spans 15 amino acids. DNA of the CDR3: TGTGCTAGCAGCTTACGCGGCAGGGACACCGGGGAGCTGTTTTTT. Protein: CASSLRGRDTGELFF. The complete variable domain, with remaining parts taken from reference TRBV7-7 and TRBJ2-2, reads GAGVSQSPRYKVTKRGQDVTLRCDPISSHATLYWYQQALGQGPEFLTYFNYEAQPDKSGLPSDRFSAERPEGSISTLTIQRTEQRDSAMYRCASSLRGRDTGELFFGEGSRLTVL.

This sequence joins TRBV18 and TRBJ2-5; 7 bases are a match to TRBD2. The better agreement between TRBJ2-7 and the DNA end casts doubt on the J call. The CDR3 has 12 residues. Germline V lookup: CDR1 KGHSH, CDR2 LQKENI. CDR3 region: CASSPGGYEQYF. CDR3 coding DNA: TGTGCCAGCTCACCCGGGGGGTACGAGCAGTACTTC.

The J gene is TRBJ2-7, the V gene TRBV7-2, with 9 positions matching TRBD2. Germline lookup yields CDR1 SGHTA and CDR2 FQGNSA. CDR3 length: 14 residues. V trimming: 5 bases; J trimming: 4 bases; junction bases outside the gene matches: 6. CDR3: CASSPGSGRYEQYF. CDR3 nucleotide sequence: TGTGCCAGCAGCCCAGGAAGCGGGAGGTACGAGCAGTACTTC. Full variable domain (outside the CDR3, taken from reference TRBV7-2 and TRBJ2-7): GAGVSQSPSNKVTEKGKDVELRCDPISGHTALYWYRQSLGQGLEFLIYFQGNSAPDKSGLPSDRFSAERTGGSVSTLTIQRTQQEDSAVYLCASSPGSGRYEQYFGPGTRLTVT.

The chain is built from TRBV9 and TRBJ1-2; 8 bases align to TRBD1. CDR1 is SGDLS, CDR2 YYNGEE, per germline. This CDR3 comprises 16 residues. Losses at the gene ends were 0 bases for V and 5 bases for J; bases not matched to a gene: 9. The CDR3 is CASSVAPTGGWYGYTF. Here the CDR3 DNA reads TGTGCCAGCAGCGTAGCTCCCACAGGGGGTTGGTATGGCTACACCTTC.

The V gene is TRBV5-1, the J gene TRBJ2-5, with 15 bases aligning to TRBD2. The V gene end was trimmed by 0 bases and the J gene end by 4 bases; junction bases not matched to a gene: 10. The CDR3 contains 19 residues. Germline CDR1 and CDR2: SGHRS and YFSETQ. The DNA for the CDR3 is TGCGCCAGCAGCTTGGGGACTAGCGGGAGGGCCCACCCCGGAGAGACCCAGTACTTC. Amino acid sequence: CASSLGTSGRAHPGETQYF.

The chain couples TRBV27 to TRBJ2-1, with TRBD2 matching 7 bases. Per germline, CDR1 MNHEY and CDR2 SMNVEV (reference sequence). The V gene end was trimmed by 2 bases and the J gene end by 2 bases; junction bases not matched to a gene: 3. The CDR3 contains 15 residues. The CDR3, as DNA: TGTGCCAGCAGTTTACGGCGGGGGACCTACAATGAGCAGTTCTTC. This sequence encodes CASSLRRGTYNEQFF.

This chain connects TRBV7-2 to TRBJ2-1; 9 bases match TRBD1. The V segment lost 6 bases and the J segment 6 bases; nucleotides outside the gene matches: 6. The CDR3 is 14 residues long. CDR1 SGHTA and CDR2 FQGNSA come from the germline V gene. The CDR3 loop reads CASRGQGGVNEQFF. The CDR3 coding sequence is TGTGCCAGCAGGGGACAGGGTGGGGTCAATGAGCAGTTCTTC.

This chain links TRBV28 with TRBJ1-6, with TRBD1 identical over 8 bases. Germline loops: CDR1 MDHEN, CDR2 SYDVKM. The CDR3 is 15 amino acids. The V segment lost 5 bases and the J segment 10 bases; nucleotides outside the gene matches: 10. The CDR3 protein is CASSRPGQVSSPLHF. CDR3 DNA sequence: TGTGCCAGCAGTCGGCCGGGACAGGTATCCTCACCCCTCCACTTT.

This rearrangement joins TRBV10-3 to TRBJ2-1; D may be TRBD1 (5 bases). V was trimmed by 5 bases and J by 7 bases, leaving 15 bases between them. The germline V gene encodes CDR1 ENHRY and CDR2 SYGVKD. This CDR3 has 14 amino acids. The CDR3 nucleotides are TGTGCCATCAGTCGGTCTCAACAGGTAAATGAGCAGTTCTTC. Protein product: CAISRSQQVNEQFF.

This clone was detected only once. Additional DNA sequences in this sample encode the identical CDR3. The chain employs TRBV19 and TRBJ2-3, with D perhaps matching TRBD2 (6 bases). V lost 3 bases and J 8 bases, leaving 30 bases between the germline ends. CDR1 is LNHDA, CDR2 SQIVND, per germline (reference sequence). The CDR3 length is 19 residues. As DNA, the CDR3 is TGTGCCAGTAGTATGGACGGGACGGAGCGTCTGTTCGGGGACTTTACGCAGTATTTT. Protein product: CASSMDGTERLFGDFTQYF.

In its sample, this clone was seen a few times. The chain recombines TRBV27 with TRBJ1-6, with 7 positions matching TRBD1. Per the germline V gene, CDR1 is MNHEY and CDR2 is SMNVEV (reference sequence). Trimming cost V 2 bases and J 9 bases; bases outside gene matches: 10. The CDR3 runs 16 residues. The CDR3 protein is CASSLSLDRVSSPLHF. The CDR3 DNA sequence: TGTGCCAGCAGTTTAAGCCTCGACAGGGTCAGTTCACCCCTCCACTTT.

J is TRBJ1-3 and V is TRBV6-1, with 7 bases aligning to TRBD1. CDR1 is MNHNS, CDR2 SASEGT, per germline. The CDR3 is 16 amino acids. V lost 3 bases to trimming and J lost 0 bases; unmatched junction nucleotides: 5. The CDR3 is CASSETGPSSGNTIYF. The CDR3 region has the DNA TGTGCCAGCAGTGAGACAGGGCCGAGCTCTGGAAACACCATATATTTT.

This chain links TRBV29-1 with TRBJ2-7; 10 nucleotides line up with TRBD1. The CDR3 loop spans 18 amino acids. Germline V gene lookup returns CDR1 SQVTM and CDR2 ANQGSEA. The J segment lost 4 bases and the V segment lost 4 bases, leaving 19 bases of the junction unmatched. CDR3 residues: CSVGPRRGTGTGEYEQYF. In nucleotides, the CDR3 is TGCAGCGTTGGACCGCGGCGAGGGACCGGGACAGGGGAGTACGAGCAGTACTTC.

This clone was found a few times. This chain connects TRBV6-5 to TRBJ1-3; possible D gene TRBD1, 6 bases. Trimming pared 6 bases from V and 0 bases from J, leaving 9 bases between. The CDR3 sequence is 14 residues long. The germline gives CDR1 MNHEY, CDR2 SVGAGI. The chain's CDR3 is CASSDRISGNTIYF. CDR3 sequence (DNA): TGTGCCAGCAGCGACAGGATCTCTGGAAACACCATATATTTT.

The J gene is TRBJ2-1, the V gene TRBV28; 9 nucleotides match TRBD2. This CDR3 comprises 17 residues. The junction had 12 bases not matched to a gene; V was cut back by 5 bases and J by 4 bases. Germline assignment: CDR1 MDHEN and CDR2 SYDVKM. CDR3 DNA: TGTGCCAGCAGTCCGATGGAGGGGCGGGGGGGATACAATGAGCAGTTCTTC. Residues: CASSPMEGRGGYNEQFF.

The gene calls are TRBV18 and TRBJ2-3; TRBD1 matches at 8 bases. The CDR3 runs to 16 residues. V lost 2 bases, J lost 0 bases, and 4 bases stayed unmatched. CDR1 is KGHSH and CDR2 is LQKENI in the germline V gene. Here the CDR3 DNA reads TGTGCCAGCTCACCAAACGGACAGGGAAGCACAGATACGCAGTATTTT. Translation: CASSPNGQGSTDTQYF.

The rearrangement uses TRBV10-2 and TRBJ1-1; possibly TRBD1 for D (5 bases). Trimming pared 6 bases from V and 0 bases from J, leaving 11 bases between. Germline assignment: CDR1 WSHSY and CDR2 SAAADI. The CDR3 has 14 amino acids. CDR3 residues: CASRAGPLNTEAFF. CDR3 nucleotide sequence: TGCGCCAGCAGGGCGGGACCGTTGAACACTGAAGCTTTCTTT.

The CDR3 region is CASSQGLVASQETQYF. In DNA, the CDR3 is TGCGCCAGCAGCCAAGGACTTGTAGCCTCACAAGAGACCCAGTACTTC. The genes are TRBV4-1 and TRBJ2-5; D uncertain. V was shortened by 1 base and J by 2 bases, with 14 bases between the two germline ends. Germline assignment: CDR1 MGHRA and CDR2 YSYEKL. This CDR3 region has 16 residues.

V usage is TRBV2 and J usage is TRBJ2-1; 7 bases are shared with TRBD1. The V gene end was trimmed by 4 bases and the J gene end by 5 bases; junction bases not matched to a gene: 2. CDR3 length: 13 amino acids. Germline CDR1 is SNHLY and CDR2 is FYNNEI. CDR3 sequence: CASSAGTDNEQFF. CDR3 nucleotides: TGTGCCAGCAGTGCCGGGACAGACAATGAGCAGTTCTTC. The variable domain in full, with the rest retrieved from reference TRBV2 and TRBJ2-1, is EPEVTQTPSHQVTQMGQEVILRCVPISNHLYFYWYRQILGQKVEFLVSFYNNEISEKSEIFDDQFSVERPDGSNFTLKIRSTKLEDSAMYFCASSAGTDNEQFFGPGTRLTVL.

The chain combines TRBV2 with TRBJ1-3; tentative D call: TRBD1 (5 bases). Trimming removed 4 bases from V and 2 bases from J, with 6 bases in between. The germline CDR1 and CDR2 sequences are SNHLY and FYNNEI. This CDR3 has 13 residues. DNA for the CDR3: TGTGCCAGCAGTGTGGACACTGGAAACACCATATATTTT. It yields the protein CASSVDTGNTIYF. The complete variable domain, with remaining parts taken from reference TRBV2 and TRBJ1-3, reads EPEVTQTPSHQVTQMGQEVILRCVPISNHLYFYWYRQILGQKVEFLVSFYNNEISEKSEIFDDQFSVERPDGSNFTLKIRSTKLEDSAMYFCASSVDTGNTIYFGEGSWLTVV.

The chain links TRBV14 to TRBJ1-1; D might be TRBD1 (5 bases). Germline V gene lookup returns CDR1 SGHDN and CDR2 FVKESK. This CDR3 has 16 amino acids. Trimming cost V 0 bases and J 3 bases, with 14 bases left between them. CDR3: CASSQDLGLFYTEAFF. For the CDR3, the DNA is TGTGCCAGCAGCCAAGATCTGGGGCTTTTTTACACTGAAGCTTTCTTT.

This chain joins TRBV28 and TRBJ1-5, with D possibly matching TRBD1 (5 bases). The CDR3 spans 16 residues. Germline V lookup: CDR1 MDHEN, CDR2 SYDVKM. Deletions cut 3 bases from V and 5 bases from J, with 17 bases between. CDR3 nucleotide sequence: TGTGCCAGCAGTTTTGGGGAGGGGCGAGGGTATCAGCCCCAGCATTTT. Its translation is CASSFGEGRGYQPQHF.

This chain connects TRBV6-6 to TRBJ1-3, with 7 bases identical to TRBD1. Germline loops: CDR1 MNHNY, CDR2 SVGAGI (reference sequence). CDR3 length equals 14 residues. After removal of 5 bases from V and 4 bases from J, the junction contained 5 bases not matched to a gene. As DNA, the CDR3 is TGTGCCAGCAGTCGTCGGACAGGAGGAAACACCATATATTTT. This encodes CASSRRTGGNTIYF.

The V and J genes are TRBV27 and TRBJ2-5; TRBD1 matches at 10 bases. Germline loops: CDR1 MNHEY, CDR2 SMNVEV (reference sequence). The CDR3 has 14 residues. Unmatched junction bases numbered 3, after V lost 7 bases and J lost 1 base. CDR3 amino acids: CASTRQGAQETQYF. The CDR3 DNA follows: TGTGCCAGCACACGACAGGGGGCCCAAGAGACCCAGTACTTC.